This T cell receptor (beta chain) was found in a study of blood T cell repertoires in COVID-19. Whole-study context: Material from acute and convalescent COVID-19 was sourced from the United States, Italy and Spain.

The data were produced by immunoSEQ multiplex PCR, yet TCRdb's version contains in-frame clones alone and is incomplete. Of about 130,000 clones listed, 84% are singletons. The sequencing input was peripheral blood. The origin of this receptor is a woman aged 25 to 39 who had recovered from COVID-19.

The CDR3 DNA follows: TGTGCCAGCAGCTTGGTGACTAGGGGAAGTACGCAGTATTTT. It translates to CASSLVTRGSTQYF. The V and J genes are TRBV5-6 and TRBJ2-3, with D tentatively TRBD2 (6 bases). Germline V gives CDR1 SGHDT, CDR2 YYEEEE. This CDR3 comprises 14 residues. Deletions cut 0 bases from V and 8 bases from J, with 13 bases between. Variable domain in full (rest from reference TRBV5-6 and TRBJ2-3): DAGVTQSPTHLIKTRGQQVTLRCSPKSGHDTVSWYQQALGQGPQFIFQYYEEEERQRGNFPDRFSGHQFPNYSSELNVNALLLGDSALYLCASSLVTRGSTQYFGPGTRLTVL.